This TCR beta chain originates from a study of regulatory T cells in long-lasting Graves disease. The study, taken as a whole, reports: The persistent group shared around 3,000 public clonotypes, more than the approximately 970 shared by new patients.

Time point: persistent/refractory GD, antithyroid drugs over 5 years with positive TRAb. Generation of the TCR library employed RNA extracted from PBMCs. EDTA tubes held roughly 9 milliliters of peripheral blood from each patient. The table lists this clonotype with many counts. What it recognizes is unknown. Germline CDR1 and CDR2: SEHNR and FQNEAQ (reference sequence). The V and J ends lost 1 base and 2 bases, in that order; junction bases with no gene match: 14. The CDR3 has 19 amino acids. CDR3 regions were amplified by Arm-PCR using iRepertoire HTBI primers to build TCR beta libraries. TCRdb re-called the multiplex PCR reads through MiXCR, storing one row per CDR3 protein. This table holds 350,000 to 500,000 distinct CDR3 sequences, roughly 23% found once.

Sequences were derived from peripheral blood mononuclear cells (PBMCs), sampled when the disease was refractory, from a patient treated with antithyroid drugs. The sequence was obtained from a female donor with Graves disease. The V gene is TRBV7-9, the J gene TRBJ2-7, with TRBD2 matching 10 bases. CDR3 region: CASSLGSSGSGGSPYEQYF. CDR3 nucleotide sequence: TGTGCCAGCAGCTTAGGATCTAGCGGGAGCGGGGGGAGCCCCTACGAGCAGTACTTC.